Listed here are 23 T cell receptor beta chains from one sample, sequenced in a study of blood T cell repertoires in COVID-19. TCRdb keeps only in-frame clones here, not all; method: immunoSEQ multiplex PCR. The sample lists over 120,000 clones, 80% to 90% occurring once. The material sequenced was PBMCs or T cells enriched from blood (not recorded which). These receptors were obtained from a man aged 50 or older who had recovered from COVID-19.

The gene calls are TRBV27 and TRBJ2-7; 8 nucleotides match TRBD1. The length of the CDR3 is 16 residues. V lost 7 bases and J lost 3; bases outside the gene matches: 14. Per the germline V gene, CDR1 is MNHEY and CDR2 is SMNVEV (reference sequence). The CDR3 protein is CASTPPTGAYIYEQYV. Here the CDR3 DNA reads TGTGCCAGCACCCCCCCGACAGGGGCCTATATCTACGAGCAGTACGTC.

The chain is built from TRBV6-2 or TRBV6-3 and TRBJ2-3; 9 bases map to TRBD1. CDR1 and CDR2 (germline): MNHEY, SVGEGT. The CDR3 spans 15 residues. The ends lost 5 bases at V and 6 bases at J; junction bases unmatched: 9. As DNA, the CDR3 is TGTGCCAGCAGTGTGAGGGACAGGGTTTATGATACGCAGTATTTT. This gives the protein CASSVRDRVYDTQYF.

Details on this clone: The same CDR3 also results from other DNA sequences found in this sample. In DNA form, the CDR3 reads TGTGCCAGCAGTTTGACAGGGGACACTGAAGCTTTCTTT. This encodes CASSLTGDTEAFF. The chain is built from TRBV12-3 or TRBV12-4 and TRBJ1-1, with 8 positions matching TRBD1. V lost 3 bases, J lost 3 bases, and 0 bases stayed unmatched. The CDR3 is 13 amino acids.

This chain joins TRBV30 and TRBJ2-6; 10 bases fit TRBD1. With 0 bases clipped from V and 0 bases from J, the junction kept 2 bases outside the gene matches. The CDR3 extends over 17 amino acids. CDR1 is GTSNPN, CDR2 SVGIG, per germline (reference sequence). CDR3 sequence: CAWSVWTGGSGANVLTF. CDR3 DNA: TGTGCCTGGAGTGTATGGACAGGGGGCTCTGGGGCCAACGTCCTGACTTTC.

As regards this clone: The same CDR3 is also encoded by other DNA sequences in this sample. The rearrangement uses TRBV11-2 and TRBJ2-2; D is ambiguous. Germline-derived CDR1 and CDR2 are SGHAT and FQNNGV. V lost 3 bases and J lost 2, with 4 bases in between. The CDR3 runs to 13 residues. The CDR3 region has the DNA TGTGCCAGCAGCTTTAGTAACACCGGGGAGCTGTTTTTT. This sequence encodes CASSFSNTGELFF.

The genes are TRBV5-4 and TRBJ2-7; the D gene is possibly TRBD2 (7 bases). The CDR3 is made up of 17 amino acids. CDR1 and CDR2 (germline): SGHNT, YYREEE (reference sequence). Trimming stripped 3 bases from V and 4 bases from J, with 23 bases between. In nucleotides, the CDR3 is TGTGCCAGCAGCTCAGACCCTCGACGGGGGGCGGCGTACGAGCAGTACTTC. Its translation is CASSSDPRRGAAYEQYF.

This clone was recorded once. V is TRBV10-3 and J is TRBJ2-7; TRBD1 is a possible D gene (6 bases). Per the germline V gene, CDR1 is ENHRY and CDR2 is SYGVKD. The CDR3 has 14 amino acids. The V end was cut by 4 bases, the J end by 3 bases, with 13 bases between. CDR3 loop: CAISVTTGLYEQYF. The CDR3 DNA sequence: TGTGCCATCAGTGTGACCACAGGGCTCTACGAGCAGTACTTC.

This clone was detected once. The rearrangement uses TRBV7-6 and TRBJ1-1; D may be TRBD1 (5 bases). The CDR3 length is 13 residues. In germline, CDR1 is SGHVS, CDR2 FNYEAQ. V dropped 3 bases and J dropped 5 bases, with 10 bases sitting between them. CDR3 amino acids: CASSFGGITEAFF. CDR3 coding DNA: TGTGCCAGCAGCTTCGGGGGGATTACTGAAGCTTTCTTT. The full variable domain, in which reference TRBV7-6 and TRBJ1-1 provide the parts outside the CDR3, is GAGVSQSPRYKVTKRGQDVALRCDPISGHVSLYWYRQALGQGPEFLTYFNYEAQQDKSGLPNDRFSAERPEGSISTLTIQRTEQRDSAMYRCASSFGGITEAFFGQGTRLTVV.

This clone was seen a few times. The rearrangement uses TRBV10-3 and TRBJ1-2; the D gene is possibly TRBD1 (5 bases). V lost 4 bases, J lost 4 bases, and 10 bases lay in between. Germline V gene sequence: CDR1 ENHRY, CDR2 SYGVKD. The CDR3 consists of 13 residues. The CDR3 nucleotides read TGTGCCATCAGTGTGCGGGACGGCTATGGCTACACCTTC. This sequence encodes CAISVRDGYGYTF.

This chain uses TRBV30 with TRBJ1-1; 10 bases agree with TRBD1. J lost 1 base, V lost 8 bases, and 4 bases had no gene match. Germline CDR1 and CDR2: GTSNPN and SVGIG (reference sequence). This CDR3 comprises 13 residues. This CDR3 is CAGTGVGNTEAFF. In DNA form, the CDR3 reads TGTGCCGGGACAGGGGTGGGGAACACTGAAGCTTTCTTT.

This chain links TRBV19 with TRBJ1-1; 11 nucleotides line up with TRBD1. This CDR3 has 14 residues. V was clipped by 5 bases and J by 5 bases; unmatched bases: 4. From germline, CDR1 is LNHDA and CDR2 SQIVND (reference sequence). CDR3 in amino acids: CASSVGQGATEAFF. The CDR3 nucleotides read TGTGCCAGTAGTGTCGGACAGGGGGCAACTGAAGCTTTCTTT.

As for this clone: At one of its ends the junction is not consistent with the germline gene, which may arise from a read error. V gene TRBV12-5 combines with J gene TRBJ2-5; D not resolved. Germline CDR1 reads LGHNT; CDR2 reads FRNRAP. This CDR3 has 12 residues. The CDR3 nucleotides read TGTGCTAGTGGTTTGACACAAGAGGCCCAGTACTTC. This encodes CASGLTQEAQYF.

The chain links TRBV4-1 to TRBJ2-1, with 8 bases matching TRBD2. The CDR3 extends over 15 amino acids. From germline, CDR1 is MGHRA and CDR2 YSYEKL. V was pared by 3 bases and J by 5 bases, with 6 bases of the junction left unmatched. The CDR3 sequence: CASSHVGLVNNEQFF. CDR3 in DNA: TGCGCCAGCAGCCACGTGGGACTAGTGAACAATGAGCAGTTCTTC.

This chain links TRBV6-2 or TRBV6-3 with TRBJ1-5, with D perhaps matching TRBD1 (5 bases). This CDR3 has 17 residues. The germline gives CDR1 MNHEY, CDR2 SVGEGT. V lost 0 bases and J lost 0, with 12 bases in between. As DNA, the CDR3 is TGTGCCAGCAGTTACTCGGGACTGTTCTTTAGCAATCAGCCCCAGCATTTT. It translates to CASSYSGLFFSNQPQHF.

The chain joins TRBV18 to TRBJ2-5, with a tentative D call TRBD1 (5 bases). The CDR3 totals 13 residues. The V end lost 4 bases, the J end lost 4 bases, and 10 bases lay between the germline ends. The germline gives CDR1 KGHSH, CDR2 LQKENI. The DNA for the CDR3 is TGTGCCAGCTCACAGGGGTTTGGAGAGACCCAGTACTTC. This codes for CASSQGFGETQYF.

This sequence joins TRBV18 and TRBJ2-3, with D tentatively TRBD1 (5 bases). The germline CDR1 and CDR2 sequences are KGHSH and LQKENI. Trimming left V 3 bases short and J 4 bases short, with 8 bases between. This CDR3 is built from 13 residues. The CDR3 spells CASSPPGSDTQYF. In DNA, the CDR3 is TGTGCCAGCTCACCGCCAGGGTCAGATACGCAGTATTTT.

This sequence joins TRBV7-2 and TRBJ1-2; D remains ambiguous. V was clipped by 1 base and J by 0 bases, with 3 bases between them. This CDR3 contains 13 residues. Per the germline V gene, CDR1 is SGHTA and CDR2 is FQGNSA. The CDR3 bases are TGTGCCAGCAGCTTAGGAGCTAACTATGGCTACACCTTC. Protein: CASSLGANYGYTF.

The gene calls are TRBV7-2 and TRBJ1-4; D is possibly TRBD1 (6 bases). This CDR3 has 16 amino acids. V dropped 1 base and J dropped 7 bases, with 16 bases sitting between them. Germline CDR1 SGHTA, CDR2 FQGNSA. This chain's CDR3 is CASSLGGGGIIEKLFF. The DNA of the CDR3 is TGTGCCAGCAGCTTAGGGGGGGGCGGGATTATTGAAAAACTGTTTTTT.

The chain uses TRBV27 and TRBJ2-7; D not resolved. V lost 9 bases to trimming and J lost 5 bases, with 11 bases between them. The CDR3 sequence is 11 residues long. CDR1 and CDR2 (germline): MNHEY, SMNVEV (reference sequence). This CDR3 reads CASSGGHEQYV. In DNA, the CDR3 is TGTGCCAGTTCAGGTGGGCACGAGCAGTACGTC.

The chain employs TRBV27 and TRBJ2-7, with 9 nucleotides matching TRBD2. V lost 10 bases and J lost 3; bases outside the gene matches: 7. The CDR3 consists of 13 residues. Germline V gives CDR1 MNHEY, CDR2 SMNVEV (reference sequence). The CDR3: CATRRLAVYEQYF. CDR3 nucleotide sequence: TGTGCCACCAGGAGACTAGCGGTCTACGAGCAGTACTTC.

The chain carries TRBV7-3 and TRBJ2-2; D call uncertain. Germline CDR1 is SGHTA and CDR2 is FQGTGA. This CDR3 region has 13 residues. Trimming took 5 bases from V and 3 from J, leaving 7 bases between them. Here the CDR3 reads CASSRTDTGELFF. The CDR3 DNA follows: TGTGCCAGCAGCCGTACGGACACCGGGGAGCTGTTTTTT.

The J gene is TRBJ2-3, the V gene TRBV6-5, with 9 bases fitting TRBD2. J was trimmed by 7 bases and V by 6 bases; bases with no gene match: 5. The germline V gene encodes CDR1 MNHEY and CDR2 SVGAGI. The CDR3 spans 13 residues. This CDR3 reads CASRGGGAYTQYF. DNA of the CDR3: TGTGCCAGCAGAGGCGGGGGGGCCTATACGCAGTATTTT.

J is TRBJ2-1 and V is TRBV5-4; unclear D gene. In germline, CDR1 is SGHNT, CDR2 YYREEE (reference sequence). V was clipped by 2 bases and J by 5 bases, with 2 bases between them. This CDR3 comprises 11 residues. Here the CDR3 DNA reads TGTGCCAGCAGCTTTAACAATGAGCAGTTCTTC. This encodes CASSFNNEQFF.